One sample yielded the 27 T cell receptor beta chains listed below, sequenced in a study of blood T cell repertoires in COVID-19. Generated by immunoSEQ multiplex PCR, the TCRdb table keeps only in-frame clones and is missing some. This table holds around 250,000 clones, about 88% found once. The specimen sequenced was PBMCs or T cells enriched from blood (not recorded which). The receptors come from a man aged 25-45 years with acute COVID-19.

This clone has a single count. CDR3 protein: CASRGTGGADYGYTF. CDR3 in DNA: TGTGCCAGCAGAGGGACAGGGGGCGCGGACTATGGCTACACCTTC. V and J are TRBV6-5 and TRBJ1-2; TRBD1 aligns across 12 bases. Germline V CDR1 and CDR2: MNHEY, SVGAGI. The ends lost 6 bases at V and 3 bases at J; junction bases unmatched: 5. The CDR3 runs to 15 residues.

J is TRBJ1-1 and V is TRBV7-8; D perhaps matches TRBD1 (5 bases). The V end was cut by 1 base, the J end by 3 bases, with 18 bases between. CDR1 and CDR2 (germline): SGHVS, FQNEAQ. This CDR3 is 17 amino acids long. The DNA for the CDR3 is TGTGCCAGCAGCTTAGGGGGGGTCCCCCTAAGGGACACTGAAGCTTTCTTT. It specifies CASSLGGVPLRDTEAFF.

In regard to this clone: An end of the junction differs from the germline gene, which may be a read error. The J gene is TRBJ1-4, the V gene TRBV7-2; D may be TRBD1 (5 bases). The CDR3 length is 13 residues. Germline CDR1 reads SGHTA; CDR2 reads FQGNSA. The CDR3 coding sequence is TGTGCCAGCAGCTCCCGGACACTCCAAAAGCTGTTTTTT. Translating gives CASSSRTLQKLFF.

V and J are TRBV10-3 and TRBJ2-1; D unclear. Germline CDR1 reads ENHRY; CDR2 reads SYGVKD. CDR3 size: 13 residues. Trimming removed 1 base from V and 9 bases from J, with 10 bases in between. This chain's CDR3 is CAISELSVGEQFF. The CDR3 DNA is TGTGCCATCAGTGAGTTAAGCGTTGGTGAGCAGTTCTTC.

The rearrangement links TRBV11-2 to TRBJ2-4; 10 bases are shared with TRBD2. The V gene's germline CDR1 is SGHAT and CDR2 FQNNGV. J gave up 5 bases and V 0 bases, and 1 base lay outside the gene matches. This CDR3 contains 15 residues. CDR3 DNA: TGTGCCAGCAGCTTAGATAGCGGGGGGCAAAACATTCAGTACTTC. This translates into CASSLDSGGQNIQYF.

The rearrangement links TRBV6-2 or TRBV6-3 to TRBJ2-7; 11 bases are shared with TRBD1. This CDR3 region has 15 residues. The V gene end was trimmed by 5 bases and the J gene end by 1 base; junction bases not matched to a gene: 4. Germline assignment: CDR1 MNHEY and CDR2 SVGEGT. DNA of the CDR3: TGTGCCAGCAGTGGACAGGGGGCGAATTCCTACGAGCAGTACGTC. This encodes CASSGQGANSYEQYV.

The chain joins TRBV6-5 to TRBJ2-7; TRBD2 aligns across 8 bases. The CDR3 covers 13 residues. V dropped 2 bases and J dropped 4; count of bases not matched to a gene: 1. Germline values: CDR1 MNHEY, CDR2 SVGAGI. In DNA form, the CDR3 reads TGTGCCAGCAGTTACAGCGGGAGTTACGAGCAGTACGTC. Its protein is CASSYSGSYEQYV.

The chain couples TRBV3-1 (or the pseudogene TRBV3-2) to TRBJ2-1, with D tentatively TRBD2 (6 bases). Germline CDR1 is LGHDT and CDR2 is YNNKEL (reference sequence). The CDR3 runs 15 residues. The V end was cut by 1 base, the J end by 1 base, with 8 bases between. CDR3 DNA: TGTGCCAGCAGCCAAGGGGGGGTTTCCTACAATGAGCAGTTCTTC. As protein: CASSQGGVSYNEQFF.

The V call is TRBV7-2, the J call TRBJ1-6; D might be TRBD1 (5 bases). CDR3 length equals 15 residues. The V and J ends lost 4 bases and 6 bases respectively, with 13 bases between them. The germline gives CDR1 SGHTA, CDR2 FQGNSA. CDR3 sequence: CASSSMAGINSPLHF. For the CDR3, the DNA is TGTGCCAGCAGCTCAATGGCAGGGATTAATTCACCCCTCCACTTT.

This clone was counted only a few times. The rearrangement links TRBV6-6 to TRBJ2-2, with 7 bases matching TRBD1. With 5 bases clipped from V and 3 bases from J, the junction kept 3 bases outside the gene matches. Germline-derived CDR1 and CDR2 are MNHNY and SVGAGI (reference sequence). The CDR3 loop spans 14 amino acids. CDR3 protein: CASSQQGDTGELFF. In DNA form, the CDR3 reads TGTGCCAGCAGTCAGCAGGGGGACACCGGGGAGCTGTTTTTT.

The chain couples TRBV27 to TRBJ2-1, with 11 bases that match TRBD2. CDR3 length equals 16 residues. In germline, CDR1 is MNHEY, CDR2 SMNVEV (reference sequence). Trimming took 4 bases from V and 3 from J; bases not matched to a gene: 5. The DNA for the CDR3 is TGTGCCAGCAGTTCAATAGCGGGGGGGCTCTACAATGAGCAGTTCTTC. Translated: CASSSIAGGLYNEQFF.

This sequence joins TRBV15 and TRBJ1-3; D not certain. CDR3 length equals 16 residues. Trimming pared 1 base from V and 0 bases from J, leaving 10 bases between. Germline values: CDR1 LNHNV, CDR2 YYDKDF (reference sequence). The CDR3: CATSRGRVGSGNTIYF. The CDR3 DNA follows: TGTGCCACCAGCAGAGGGAGGGTCGGCTCTGGAAACACCATATATTTT.

This clone was picked up a small number of times. This chain connects TRBV7-9 to TRBJ2-3, with 7 bases lining up with TRBD2. The germline gives CDR1 SEHNR, CDR2 FQNEAQ (reference sequence). The CDR3 loop spans 13 amino acids. V lost 7 bases and J lost 4; bases outside the gene matches: 5. The CDR3 loop is CASKRESADTQYF. The CDR3 nucleotides are TGTGCCAGCAAGCGGGAATCCGCAGATACGCAGTATTTT. Using reference TRBV7-9 and TRBJ2-3 for the parts outside the CDR3, the full variable domain is DTGVSQNPRHKITKRGQNVTFRCDPISEHNRLYWYRQTLGQGPEFLTYFQNEAQLEKSRLLSDRFSAERPKGSFSTLEIQRTEQGDSAMYLCASKRESADTQYFGPGTRLTVL.

Comment on this clone: One junction end disagrees with the germline gene, perhaps due to a read error. The rearrangement links TRBV5-1 to TRBJ1-6; 9 positions match TRBD1. The CDR3 is 16 residues long. The germline V gene encodes CDR1 SGHRS and CDR2 YFSETQ. This CDR3 is CASSPRTGEVNSPLHF. CDR3 in DNA: TGTGCCAGCAGCCCACGGACAGGGGAGGTAAATTCACCCCTCCACTTT.

The J gene is TRBJ1-2, the V gene TRBV28, with D maybe TRBD1 (6 bases). This CDR3 region has 13 residues. V shed 6 bases and J shed 6 bases, with 14 bases lying between them. Germline assignment: CDR1 MDHEN and CDR2 SYDVKM. CDR3 nucleotide sequence: TGTGCCAGCAGCAGCGCGGGGGCTAATGGCTACACCTTC. This sequence encodes CASSSAGANGYTF.

A remark on this clone: This specimen includes other DNA sequences encoding the same CDR3. The V gene is TRBV9, the J gene TRBJ2-1, with a weak D call TRBD2 (5 bases). CDR3 length equals 16 residues. Germline CDR1 reads SGDLS; CDR2 reads YYNGEE. The V and J ends lost 0 bases and 1 base respectively, with 11 bases between them. CDR3 coding DNA: TGTGCCAGCAGCGTAGTTTCGGGGTCTTCCTACAATGAGCAGTTCTTC. Encoded protein: CASSVVSGSSYNEQFF.

V is TRBV19 and J is TRBJ1-3; D not resolved. The germline CDR1 and CDR2 sequences are LNHDA and SQIVND (reference sequence). The V gene lost 6 bases and the J gene lost 2 bases, with 8 bases spanning the gap. The CDR3 covers 13 residues. For the CDR3, the DNA is TGTGCCAGTAGGCAAGAGGCTGGAAACACCATATATTTT. This translates into CASRQEAGNTIYF.

The rearrangement joins TRBV10-2 to TRBJ2-7; no clear D gene. V lost 4 bases and J lost 4, with 23 bases in between. Germline assignment: CDR1 WSHSY and CDR2 SAAADI. The CDR3 extends over 17 amino acids. The CDR3: CASSVRPNLNVWYEQYV. The CDR3 DNA sequence: TGCGCCAGCAGTGTCAGGCCGAACTTGAATGTGTGGTACGAGCAGTACGTC.

The V call is TRBV6-1, the J call TRBJ1-2; perhaps TRBD1 as D (5 bases). V was clipped by 2 bases and J by 4 bases, with 14 bases between them. Germline-derived CDR1 and CDR2 are MNHNS and SASEGT. The CDR3 loop spans 15 amino acids. CDR3 sequence reads: CASSERLQAGYGYTF. CDR3 DNA sequence: TGTGCCAGCAGTGAAAGGCTACAGGCTGGCTATGGCTACACCTTC.

The chain uses TRBV18 and TRBJ2-1, with 7 bases aligning to TRBD2. Germline values: CDR1 KGHSH, CDR2 LQKENI. V gave up 3 bases and J gave up 8 bases; unmatched junction bases: 7. This CDR3 region has 14 residues. CDR3 sequence: CASSPSGIGYEQFF. The CDR3 nucleotides are TGTGCCAGCTCACCCAGCGGGATCGGCTATGAGCAGTTCTTC.

The chain is built from TRBV7-6 and TRBJ1-4; D call uncertain. CDR3 size: 16 residues. Trimming took off 0 bases at V and 0 bases at J, with 8 bases between the two ends. Germline CDR1 is SGHVS and CDR2 is FNYEAQ. In DNA form, the CDR3 reads TGTGCCAGCAGCTTAGCGCGGGCAGCAACTAATGAAAAACTGTTTTTT. Its protein is CASSLARAATNEKLFF.

This clone was found a few times. CDR3 amino acids: CASSLAQYTDTQYF. CDR3 nucleotide sequence: TGTGCCAGCAGCTTAGCACAGTACACAGATACGCAGTATTTT. This chain connects TRBV7-9 to TRBJ2-3; D not certain. Trimming removed 0 bases from V and 2 bases from J, with 6 bases in between. The CDR3 totals 14 residues. The germline V gene encodes CDR1 SEHNR and CDR2 FQNEAQ (reference sequence).

The gene calls are TRBV4-1 and TRBJ2-5; TRBD2 matches 11 bases. From germline, CDR1 is MGHRA and CDR2 YSYEKL. The V and J ends lost 2 bases and 2 bases, in that order; junction bases with no gene match: 10. The CDR3 sequence is 18 residues long. The CDR3 region is CASSQIAGGFGRQETQYF. The CDR3 DNA follows: TGCGCCAGCAGCCAAATAGCGGGAGGGTTCGGGAGACAAGAGACCCAGTACTTC.

The chain is built from TRBV19 and TRBJ2-1, with 9 bases aligning to TRBD2. Germline CDR1 LNHDA, CDR2 SQIVND (reference sequence). Germline trimming cut 4 bases from V and 2 bases from J; bases unmatched to any gene: 9. This CDR3 is 17 amino acids long. The CDR3 sequence: CASSSAFSSGAYNEQFF. CDR3 sequence (DNA): TGTGCCAGTAGTAGCGCTTTCTCTAGCGGGGCCTACAATGAGCAGTTCTTC.

J is TRBJ2-1 and V is TRBV6-4, with TRBD2 identical over 14 bases. CDR1 and CDR2 from the germline V gene are MRHNA and SNTAGT. V lost 5 bases, J lost 9 bases, and 12 bases stayed unmatched. This CDR3 region has 17 residues. In DNA, the CDR3 is TGTGCCAGCAGTCCACAACCGCGACTAGCGGGAGGGGCTGAGCAGTTCTTC. This encodes CASSPQPRLAGGAEQFF.

This chain uses TRBV9 with TRBJ2-3; 7 positions agree with TRBD2. V gave up 0 bases and J gave up 2 bases; unmatched junction bases: 0. Germline assignment: CDR1 SGDLS and CDR2 YYNGEE. The CDR3 covers 14 residues. The CDR3: CASSVGDYTDTQYF. The CDR3 DNA follows: TGTGCCAGCAGCGTAGGGGACTACACAGATACGCAGTATTTT.

The V and J genes are TRBV7-2 and TRBJ1-3, with D possibly matching TRBD1 (6 bases). Between the trimmed V and J ends, which lost 4 bases and 2 bases, there was a span of 15 bases. This CDR3 region has 16 residues. CDR1 is SGHTA and CDR2 is FQGNSA in the germline V gene. The CDR3 DNA follows: TGTGCCAGCAGCTCCCAACAGGGTTGGGCTGGAAACACCATATATTTT. This gives the protein CASSSQQGWAGNTIYF.